These 6 T cell receptor beta chains were all obtained from the same sample, sequenced in a study of T cell repertoires in cytomegalovirus infection (dated by TCRdb to the late 2010s). The meaning of the sample's treatment or condition label: in vitro stimulation with specific CMV peptide epitopes to enrich CMV-specific T cells. Sequenced using an Illumina HiSeq 1500. TCRdb trimmed the raw reads at Q25, called clones with MiXCR and kept productive beta chains. Rows are unified per CDR3 protein, each entry keeping the most common DNA and genes. The table for this sample lists some 500,000 distinct CDR3 sequences; roughly a third of them were counted only once. The ten biggest clones cover roughly a sixth of the sample. For these TCRs, the target antigens are not known. Here the sequenced sample was cultured PBMCs, taken from culture after CMV antigen stimulation. These receptors were collected from a human donor in good health (CMV status not recorded). Some clones in this sample may be carry-over from other donors' samples.

The rearrangement uses TRBV29-1 and TRBJ2-2, with 9 bases identical to TRBD1. Germline CDR1 is SQVTM and CDR2 is ANQGSEA. After removal of 5 bases from V and 8 bases from J, the junction contained 9 bases not matched to a gene. This CDR3 comprises 14 residues. CDR3 region: CSVQGQGRLGELFF. The CDR3 coding sequence is TGCAGCGTTCAAGGACAGGGGAGGTTAGGGGAGCTGTTTTTT.

The chain uses TRBV18 and TRBJ2-7; D ambiguous. Trimming left V 3 bases short and J 6 bases short, with 9 bases between. Per the germline V gene, CDR1 is KGHSH and CDR2 is LQKENI. The CDR3 spans 12 residues. The CDR3 protein is CASSPVASEQYF. The CDR3 nucleotides read TGTGCCAGCTCACCGGTGGCCTCCGAGCAGTACTTC.

The chain combines TRBV12-3 or TRBV12-4 with TRBJ1-6; D is ambiguous. This CDR3 region has 14 residues. The V gene lost 3 bases and the J gene lost 5 bases, with 8 bases spanning the gap. CDR3 sequence reads: CASSLNRDNSPLHF. The DNA for the CDR3 is TGTGCCAGCAGTTTGAACAGAGATAATTCACCCCTCCACTTT.

The genes are TRBV7-2 and TRBJ2-1; 8 nucleotides match TRBD2. CDR1 is SGHTA, CDR2 FQGNSA, per germline. Trimming at V came to 1 base and at J to 7 bases, leaving 6 bases not matched to a gene. There are 15 residues in the CDR3. The CDR3 DNA reads TGTGCCAGCAGCTTAGACGTAGCGGGAACGAATGAGCAGTTCTTC. Its translation: CASSLDVAGTNEQFF.

This clonotype was counted a few times. J is TRBJ2-1 and V is TRBV7-8; D perhaps matches TRBD1 (5 bases). This CDR3 contains 12 residues. V lost 5 bases, J lost 5 bases, and 7 bases lay in between. From germline, CDR1 is SGHVS and CDR2 FQNEAQ. CDR3 sequence (DNA): TGTGCCAGCAGCATAGGGGACAATGAGCAGTTCTTC. Its protein is CASSIGDNEQFF. Full variable domain (rest looked up from reference TRBV7-8 and TRBJ2-1): GAGVSQSPRYKVAKRGQDVALRCDPISGHVSLFWYQQALGQGPEFLTYFQNEAQLDKSGLPSDRFFAERPEGSVSTLKIQRTQQEDSAVYLCASSIGDNEQFFGPGTRLTVL.

In its sample, this clonotype was seen a few times. The chain recombines TRBV4-3 with TRBJ2-1; 11 bases map to TRBD2. V lost 6 bases, J lost 10 bases, and 14 bases stayed unmatched. CDR1 is LGHNA, CDR2 YSLEER, per germline. This CDR3 comprises 16 residues. CDR3 bases: TGCGCCAGCAGTAAGGATGGGCTAGCGGGAGGTTTGGAGCAGTTCTTC. Residues: CASSKDGLAGGLEQFF.